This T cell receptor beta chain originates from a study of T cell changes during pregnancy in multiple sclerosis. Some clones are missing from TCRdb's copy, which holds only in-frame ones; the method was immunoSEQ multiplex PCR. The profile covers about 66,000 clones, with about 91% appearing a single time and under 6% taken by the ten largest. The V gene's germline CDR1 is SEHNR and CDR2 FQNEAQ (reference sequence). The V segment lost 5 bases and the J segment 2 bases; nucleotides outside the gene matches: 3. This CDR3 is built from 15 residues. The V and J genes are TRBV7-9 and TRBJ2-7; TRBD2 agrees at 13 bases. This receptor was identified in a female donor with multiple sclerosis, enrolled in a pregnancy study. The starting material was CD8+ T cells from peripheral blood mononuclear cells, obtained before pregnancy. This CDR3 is CASSRTSGGAYEQYF. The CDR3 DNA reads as TGTGCCAGCAGCCGCACTAGCGGGGGGGCCTACGAGCAGTACTTC.